This passage covers 13 T cell receptor beta chains from one sample sequenced in a study of identical twins. Via MiXCR, TCRdb re-called the 5' RACE reads, giving one row per CDR3 protein. The profile shows around 570,000 distinct CDR3 sequences, more than 9% of them singletons. The sample was also linked to a second study, of yellow fever vaccine responses in identical twins.

The sample consisted of PBMCs. All receptors derive from a woman between 18 and 29 years old in good health.

The table lists this clonotype with many counts. This chain links TRBV7-9 with TRBJ2-1; possible D gene TRBD1, 5 bases. V was clipped by 2 bases and J by 1 base, with 12 bases between them. CDR3 length equals 16 residues. Germline CDR1 SEHNR, CDR2 FQNEAQ (reference sequence). The CDR3 DNA reads as TGTGCCAGCAGCTTACAGGGTGCACGGTCCTACAATGAGCAGTTCTTC. This codes for CASSLQGARSYNEQFF.

This clonotype was found many times. The CDR3 protein is CASSPWERTGELFF. The DNA of the CDR3 is TGTGCCAGCAGCCCCTGGGAGCGGACCGGGGAGCTGTTTTTT. The V and J genes are TRBV3-1 and TRBJ2-2; tentatively, D is TRBD2 (5 bases). The CDR3 loop spans 14 amino acids. The V end lost 4 bases, the J end lost 5 bases, and 11 bases lay between the germline ends. The germline gives CDR1 LGHDT, CDR2 YNNKEL (reference sequence).

This clonotype was detected a few times. J is TRBJ2-5 and V is TRBV5-4; 11 bases align to TRBD1. CDR3 length: 13 amino acids. Looked up from germline, CDR1 is SGHNT and CDR2 is YYREEE (reference sequence). The ends lost 3 bases at V and 7 bases at J; junction bases unmatched: 2. In nucleotides, the CDR3 is TGTGCCAGCAGCTCCGGGACAGGGGGGACCCAGTACTTC. It encodes CASSSGTGGTQYF.

Many counts were recorded for this clonotype. The genes are TRBV28 and TRBJ2-3; TRBD1 matches at 7 bases. Unmatched junction bases numbered 10, after V lost 5 bases and J lost 2 bases. Germline CDR1 reads MDHEN; CDR2 reads SYDVKM. The CDR3 sequence is 16 residues long. The CDR3 sequence: CASSRQGRGFTDTQYF. CDR3 bases: TGTGCCAGCAGTCGACAGGGACGGGGCTTCACAGATACGCAGTATTTT.

Turning to this clonotype: A much more abundant neighbour one base away suggests this may be a read error. The chain uses TRBV6-1 and TRBJ2-7, with 11 bases that match TRBD2. This CDR3 comprises 14 residues. V lost 6 bases to trimming and J lost 5 bases; unmatched junction nucleotides: 6. Germline values: CDR1 MNHNS, CDR2 SASEGT. The CDR3 loop is CASSFASGRHEQYF. CDR3 DNA: TGTGCCAGCAGCTTCGCTAGCGGGAGGCACGAGCAGTACTTC.

The chain has TRBV20-1 and TRBJ2-5; D is unresolved. Germline lookup yields CDR1 DFQATT and CDR2 SNEGSKA (reference sequence). Trimming left V 3 bases short and J 0 bases short, with 8 bases between. This CDR3 comprises 13 residues. The CDR3 nucleotides are TGCAGTGCTAGTGGAGACTACCAAGAGACCCAGTACTTC. Translated: CSASGDYQETQYF.

The CDR3 is CASINREATEAFF. For the CDR3, the DNA is TGTGCCAGTATTAACAGGGAGGCAACTGAAGCTTTCTTT. The rearrangement joins TRBV19 to TRBJ1-1; D might be TRBD1 (6 bases). CDR1 and CDR2 (germline): LNHDA, SQIVND (reference sequence). V gave up 7 bases and J gave up 5 bases, with 14 bases separating them. The CDR3 contains 13 residues.

The sample holds many counts of this clonotype. The chain is built from TRBV7-9 and TRBJ2-1, with a tentative D call TRBD1 (6 bases). Trimming pared 4 bases from V and 5 bases from J, leaving 9 bases between. The CDR3 contains 13 residues. Germline V gives CDR1 SEHNR, CDR2 FQNEAQ (reference sequence). CDR3 nucleotides: TGTGCCAGCAGCTGGACAGTAGACAATGAGCAGTTCTTC. Encoded protein: CASSWTVDNEQFF.

This clonotype showed up just a few times. This chain joins TRBV6-5 and TRBJ1-6; no clear D gene. The germline V gene has CDR1 MNHEY and CDR2 SVGAGI. There are 15 residues in the CDR3. Trimming stripped 8 bases from V and 4 bases from J, with 15 bases between. CDR3 residues: CASVLELTYNSPLHF. In DNA, the CDR3 is TGTGCCAGCGTACTTGAGTTAACTTATAATTCACCCCTCCACTTT.

This clonotype has at least ten counts. The V call is TRBV24-1, the J call TRBJ2-1; a weak D match, TRBD2 (6 bases). V was cut by 4 bases and J by 0 bases, with 15 bases left in between. This CDR3 has 17 residues. Germline assignment: CDR1 KGHDR and CDR2 SFDVKD. The CDR3 coding sequence is TGTGCCACCAGTGACCCCGTTGGAGGGCTCTCCTACAATGAGCAGTTCTTC. Translated: CATSDPVGGLSYNEQFF.

There are a few counts of this clonotype. A much larger clone lies a single base off, so this may be a read error. The J gene is TRBJ1-2, the V gene TRBV12-3 or TRBV12-4; possible D gene TRBD1, 5 bases. There are 14 residues in the CDR3. Trimming took off 7 bases at V and 1 base at J, with 13 bases between the two ends. CDR3 loop: CASTRDCLNYGYTF. Written as DNA, the CDR3 is TGTGCCAGCACCCGGGACTGTCTTAACTATGGCTACACCTTC.

The rearrangement uses TRBV2 and TRBJ2-1, with TRBD2 identical over 10 bases. J lost 9 bases, V lost 6 bases, and 5 bases had no gene match. The CDR3 is 13 amino acids. Germline V CDR1 and CDR2: SNHLY, FYNNEI. The CDR3: CASRGRTSGEQFF. CDR3 sequence (DNA): TGTGCCAGCAGGGGAAGGACTAGCGGTGAGCAGTTCTTC.

This clonotype was recorded a few times. Mismatch with germline at one junction end may stem from a read error. The genes are TRBV3-1 and TRBJ2-5; D is possibly TRBD2 (6 bases). The CDR3 sequence is 15 residues long. Germline-derived CDR1 and CDR2 are LGHDT and YNNKEL (reference sequence). The CDR3 loop reads CATSHGAGPWETQYF. CDR3 nucleotide sequence: TGTGCCACCAGCCACGGGGCGGGGCCCTGGGAGACCCAGTACTTC.